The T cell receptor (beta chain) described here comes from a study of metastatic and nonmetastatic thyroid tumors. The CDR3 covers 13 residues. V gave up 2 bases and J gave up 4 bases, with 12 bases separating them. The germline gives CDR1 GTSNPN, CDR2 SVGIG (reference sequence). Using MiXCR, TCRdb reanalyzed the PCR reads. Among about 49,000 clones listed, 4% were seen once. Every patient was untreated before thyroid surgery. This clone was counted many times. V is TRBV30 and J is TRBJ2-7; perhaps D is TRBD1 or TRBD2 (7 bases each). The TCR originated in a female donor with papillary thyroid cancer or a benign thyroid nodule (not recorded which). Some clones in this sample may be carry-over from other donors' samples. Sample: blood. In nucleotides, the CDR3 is TGTGCCTGGAGTCCAGGGGGGGGTTACGAGCAGTACTTC. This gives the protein CAWSPGGGYEQYF.